A selection of T cell receptor beta chains follows, all from one sample in a study of T cells in localized non-small cell lung cancer. Generated by immunoSEQ multiplex PCR, the TCRdb table keeps only in-frame clones and is missing some. The table has roughly 40,000 clones, roughly 86% seen once. The sample in question was peripheral blood, obtained before any cancer treatment. Receptors were obtained from a man aged 18 to 49 with stage I lung adenocarcinoma. Both conserved end residues are part of each CDR3. Fields, in order: J gene, clone size, D gene, V gene, CDR3 protein, CDR3 DNA. D genes are given only for firm matches. Only part of the rows carry a size: once, few, many, or a class if the clone is expanded.

J: TRBJ2-1; size: .; D: .; V: TRBV19; CDR3: CASSPRGPYNEQFF; DNA: TGTGCCAGTAGTCCCCGAGGTCCCTACAATGAGCAGTTCTTC
J: TRBJ2-5; size: .; D: TRBD2; V: TRBV5-6; CDR3: CASSLGTSGVGETQYF; DNA: TGTGCCAGCAGCTTGGGGACTAGCGGGGTCGGAGAGACCCAGTACTTC
J: TRBJ1-1; size: .; D: .; V: TRBV6-5; CDR3: CASSSQGRVEAFF; DNA: TGTGCCAGCAGTTCCCAGGGCCGAGTGGAAGCTTTCTTT
J: TRBJ1-1; size: .; D: .; V: TRBV10-2; CDR3: CASSESRQSNTEAFF; DNA: TGCGCCAGCAGTGAGTCTAGACAAAGTAACACTGAAGCTTTCTTT
J: TRBJ1-2; size: .; D: TRBD1; V: TRBV28; CDR3: CASTLGGQGRYGYTF; DNA: TGTGCCAGCACCTTGGGGGGACAGGGGCGTTATGGCTACACCTTC
J: TRBJ1-1; size: .; D: .; V: TRBV7-2; CDR3: CASSSVEGIEDTEAFF; DNA: TGTGCCAGCAGCTCCGTCGAGGGGATTGAAGACACTGAAGCTTTCTTT
J: TRBJ2-7; size: once; D: .; V: TRBV30; CDR3: CAWGLDAGAYEQYF; DNA: TGTGCCTGGGGGCTTGATGCAGGGGCATACGAGCAGTACTTC
J: TRBJ1-5; size: .; D: TRBD1; V: TRBV5-6; CDR3: CASSLWGAGQGNQPQHF; DNA: TGTGCCAGCAGCTTGTGGGGGGCCGGACAGGGTAATCAGCCCCAGCATTTT
J: TRBJ1-4; size: .; D: TRBD1; V: TRBV7-2; CDR3: CASSPGQGNEKLFF; DNA: TGTGCCAGCAGCCCGGGACAGGGTAATGAAAAACTGTTTTTT
J: TRBJ1-2; size: .; D: .; V: TRBV14; CDR3: CASSQVTNTNYGYTF; DNA: TGTGCCAGCAGCCAAGTAACCAACACTAACTATGGCTACACCTTC
J: TRBJ2-1; size: .; D: TRBD2; V: TRBV4-1; CDR3: CASSQEVPAGGIYNEQFF; DNA: TGCGCCAGCAGCCAAGAAGTCCCAGCGGGGGGGATCTACAATGAGCAGTTCTTC
J: TRBJ1-3; size: .; D: .; V: TRBV25-1; CDR3: CASSESQGRLYTIYF; DNA: TGTGCCAGCAGTGAATCGCAGGGGCGATTATACACCATATATTTT
J: TRBJ1-2; size: .; D: .; V: TRBV14; CDR3: CASSQTGLDGYTF; DNA: TGTGCCAGCAGCCAAACAGGACTGGATGGCTACACCTTC
J: TRBJ2-1; size: .; D: .; V: TRBV7-3; CDR3: CASSSDPASYNEQFF; DNA: TGTGCCAGCAGCTCCGACCCCGCTTCCTACAATGAGCAGTTCTTC
J: TRBJ2-3; size: .; D: .; V: TRBV7-2; CDR3: CASSLVRTKTDTQYF; DNA: TGTGCCAGCAGCTTAGTCCGGACTAAGACAGATACGCAGTATTTT
J: TRBJ2-1; size: .; D: .; V: TRBV30; CDR3: CAWSPIGDEQFF; DNA: TGTGCCTGGAGCCCCATCGGCGATGAGCAGTTCTTC
J: TRBJ1-5; size: .; D: .; V: TRBV5-6; CDR3: CASSLSGGNQPQHF; DNA: TGTGCCAGCAGCTTGAGTGGAGGCAATCAGCCCCAGCATTTT
J: TRBJ2-3; size: once; D: .; V: TRBV5-1; CDR3: CASSMTSKGRTDTQYF; DNA: TGCGCCAGCAGCATGACTAGTAAGGGGCGCACAGATACGCAGTATTTT